The present TCR beta chain was sequenced within a study of cytomegalovirus exposure and HLA in healthy donors. Findings and caveats of the study: TCR beta V- and J-gene trimming, according to a later analysis, was linked to a missense DCLRE1C variant.

With 60 Vbeta and 13 Jbeta primers, the PCR was carried out. Using immunoSEQ multiplex PCR, the repertoire was profiled, and TCRdb retains in-frame clones only, with some absent. The specimen's table records approximately 150,000 clones. This CDR3 region has 15 residues. In germline, CDR1 is SEHNR, CDR2 FQNEAQ (reference sequence). The V and J ends lost 5 bases and 6 bases, in that order; junction bases with no gene match: 6. On this clone itself: Its antigen is not known.

The rearrangement links TRBV7-9 to TRBJ2-1; 11 positions match TRBD2. The origin of this receptor is a woman aged 40 to 49 in good health and CMV-seronegative. The material sequenced was PBMCs. DNA of the CDR3: TGTGCCAGCAGCCGGAACGGACTAGCGGGCAATGAGCAGTTCTTC. Its protein product is CASSRNGLAGNEQFF.